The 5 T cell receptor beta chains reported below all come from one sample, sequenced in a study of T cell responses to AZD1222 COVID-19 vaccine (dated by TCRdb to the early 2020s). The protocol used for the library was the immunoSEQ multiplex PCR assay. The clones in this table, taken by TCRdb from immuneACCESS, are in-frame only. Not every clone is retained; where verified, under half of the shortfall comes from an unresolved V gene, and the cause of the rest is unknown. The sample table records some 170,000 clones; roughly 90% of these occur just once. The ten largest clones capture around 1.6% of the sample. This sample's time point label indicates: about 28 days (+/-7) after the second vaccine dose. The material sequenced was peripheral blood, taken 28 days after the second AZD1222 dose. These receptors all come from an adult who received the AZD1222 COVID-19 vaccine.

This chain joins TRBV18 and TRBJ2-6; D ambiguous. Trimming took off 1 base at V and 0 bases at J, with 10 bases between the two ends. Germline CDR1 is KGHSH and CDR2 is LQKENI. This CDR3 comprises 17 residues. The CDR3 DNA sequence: TGTGCCAGCTCACCACAGGGCACCCGCTCTGGGGCCAACGTCCTGACTTTC. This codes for CASSPQGTRSGANVLTF.

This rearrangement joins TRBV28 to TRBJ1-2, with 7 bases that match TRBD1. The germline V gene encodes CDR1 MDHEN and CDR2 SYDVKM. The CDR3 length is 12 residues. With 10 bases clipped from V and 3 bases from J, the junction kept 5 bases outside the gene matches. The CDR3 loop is CAIIGQDYGYTF. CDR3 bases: TGTGCCATCATAGGACAGGACTATGGCTACACCTTC.

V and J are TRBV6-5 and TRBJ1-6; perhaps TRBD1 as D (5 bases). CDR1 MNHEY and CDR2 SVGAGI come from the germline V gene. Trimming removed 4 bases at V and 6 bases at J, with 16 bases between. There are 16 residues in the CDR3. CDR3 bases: TGTGCCAGCAGTTTGGGGACGCCAGCCACTAATTCACCCCTCCACTTT. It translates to CASSLGTPATNSPLHF.

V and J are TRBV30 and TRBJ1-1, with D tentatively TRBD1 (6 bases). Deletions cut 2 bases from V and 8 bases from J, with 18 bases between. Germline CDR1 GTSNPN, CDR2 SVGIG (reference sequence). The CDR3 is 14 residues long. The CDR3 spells CAWSTPGHRVEAFF. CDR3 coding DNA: TGTGCCTGGAGTACCCCGGGACATCGCGTAGAAGCTTTCTTT.

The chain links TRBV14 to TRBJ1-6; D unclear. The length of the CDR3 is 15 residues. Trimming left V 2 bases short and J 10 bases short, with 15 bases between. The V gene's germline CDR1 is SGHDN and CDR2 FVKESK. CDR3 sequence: CASSQNRMGVSPLHF. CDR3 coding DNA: TGTGCCAGCAGCCAAAATCGGATGGGTGTGTCACCCCTCCACTTT.